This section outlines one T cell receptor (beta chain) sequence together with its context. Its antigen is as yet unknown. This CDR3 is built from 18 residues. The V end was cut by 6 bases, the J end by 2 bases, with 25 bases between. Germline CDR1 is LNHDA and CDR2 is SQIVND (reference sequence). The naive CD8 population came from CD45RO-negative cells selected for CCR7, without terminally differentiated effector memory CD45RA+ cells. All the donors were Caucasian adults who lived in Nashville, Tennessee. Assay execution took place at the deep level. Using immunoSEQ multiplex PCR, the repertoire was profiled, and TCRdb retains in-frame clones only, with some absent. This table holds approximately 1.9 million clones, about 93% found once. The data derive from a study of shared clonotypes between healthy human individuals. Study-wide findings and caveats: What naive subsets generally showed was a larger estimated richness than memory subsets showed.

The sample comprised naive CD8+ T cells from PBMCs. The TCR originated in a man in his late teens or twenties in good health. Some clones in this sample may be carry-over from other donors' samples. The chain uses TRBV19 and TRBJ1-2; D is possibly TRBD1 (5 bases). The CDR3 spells CASSIGLPGRRRNYGYTF. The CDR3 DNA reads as TGTGCCAGTAGCATCGGGCTGCCAGGGAGAAGAAGGAACTATGGCTACACCTTC.